This T cell receptor (beta chain) derives from a study of identical twins. From the 5' RACE reads, TCRdb called clonotypes with MiXCR, one entry per CDR3 protein. The data hold 450,000 or so distinct CDR3 sequences, with less than 20% observed a single time. This clonotype was counted many times. Looked up from germline, CDR1 is MNHEY and CDR2 is SVGAGI. The J segment lost 6 bases and the V segment lost 4 bases, leaving 5 bases of the junction unmatched. This CDR3 spans 14 amino acids. The source material was naive T cells sorted from blood. This receptor was identified in a man aged 45-60 years in good health. V and J are TRBV6-5 and TRBJ2-3; 9 bases are a match to TRBD1. The CDR3 nucleotides read TGTGCCAGCAGTTCCGGACAGGGGAGTGATACGCAGTATTTT. It codes for CASSSGQGSDTQYF.